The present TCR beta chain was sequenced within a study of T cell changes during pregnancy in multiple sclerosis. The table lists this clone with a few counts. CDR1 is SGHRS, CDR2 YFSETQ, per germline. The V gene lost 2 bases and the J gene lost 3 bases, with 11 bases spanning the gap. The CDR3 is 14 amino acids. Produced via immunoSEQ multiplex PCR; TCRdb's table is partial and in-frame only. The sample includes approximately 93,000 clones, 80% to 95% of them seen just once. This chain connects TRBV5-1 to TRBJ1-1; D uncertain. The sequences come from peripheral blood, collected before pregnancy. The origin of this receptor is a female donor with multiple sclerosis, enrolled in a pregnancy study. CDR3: CASSLAGGDTEAFF. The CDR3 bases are TGCGCCAGCAGCTTAGCGGGTGGGGACACTGAAGCTTTCTTT.